The rows below give T cell receptor beta chains drawn from one sample of a study of blood T cell repertoires in COVID-19. Sequencing used immunoSEQ multiplex PCR; TCRdb keeps in-frame clones, though not all of them. The table includes more than 200,000 clones, approximately 82% detected once. The sequenced material came from peripheral blood. The origin of the receptors is a woman older than 75 with active or convalescent COVID-19. CDR3s include the opening cysteine and the closing phenylalanine or tryptophan. The order of the fields is CDR3 protein, CDR3 DNA, V gene, D gene, J gene, clone size. A D gene is named only where the DNA matches it firmly. Size is omitted from some rows. Given values are once, few, many or a class for expanded clones.

cdr3_aa: CASSLKTGVKTEAFF; cdr3_nt: TGTGCCAGCAGTTTGAAGACAGGGGTGAAGACTGAAGCTTTCTTT; v_call: TRBV28; d_call: TRBD1; j_call: TRBJ1-1; clone_size: .
cdr3_aa: CASRDSGTSGGALRQFF; cdr3_nt: TGTGCCAGCAGGGACTCGGGTACTAGCGGGGGGGCGTTGAGGCAGTTCTTC; v_call: TRBV25-1; d_call: TRBD2; j_call: TRBJ2-1; clone_size: .
cdr3_aa: CASSLMAKYEKLFF; cdr3_nt: TGTGCCAGCAGCTTAATGGCCAAATATGAAAAACTGTTTTTT; v_call: TRBV11-2; d_call: .; j_call: TRBJ1-4; clone_size: .
cdr3_aa: CASSQTPGQNNSPLHF; cdr3_nt: TGCGCCAGCAGCCAAACGCCGGGACAGAATAATTCACCCCTCCACTTT; v_call: TRBV4-1; d_call: TRBD1; j_call: TRBJ1-6; clone_size: .
cdr3_aa: CASTSGYSTDTQYF; cdr3_nt: TGCGCCAGCACTAGCGGGTATAGCACAGATACGCAGTATTTT; v_call: TRBV5-1; d_call: TRBD2; j_call: TRBJ2-3; clone_size: .
cdr3_aa: CASRRTSGTYNEQFF; cdr3_nt: TGTGCCAGCAGGCGTACTAGCGGGACCTACAATGAGCAGTTCTTC; v_call: TRBV7-6; d_call: TRBD2; j_call: TRBJ2-1; clone_size: .
cdr3_aa: CASSLTSGNTGELFF; cdr3_nt: TGTGCCAGCAGCTTAACTAGCGGAAACACCGGGGAGCTGTTTTTT; v_call: TRBV5-4; d_call: TRBD2; j_call: TRBJ2-2; clone_size: .
cdr3_aa: CASSPGSGRGTDTQYF; cdr3_nt: TGTGCCAGCAGCCCGGGGTCTGGGCGTGGCACAGATACGCAGTATTTT; v_call: TRBV11-2; d_call: .; j_call: TRBJ2-3; clone_size: .
cdr3_aa: CASSLEGTGGYEQYF; cdr3_nt: TGCGCCAGCAGCTTGGAAGGGACAGGGGGTTACGAGCAGTACTTC; v_call: TRBV5-1; d_call: TRBD1; j_call: TRBJ2-7; clone_size: .
cdr3_aa: CASSPGTGGTDTQYF; cdr3_nt: TGTGCCAGCAGCCCCGGGACAGGGGGCACAGATACGCAGTATTTT; v_call: TRBV11-3; d_call: TRBD1; j_call: TRBJ2-3; clone_size: .
cdr3_aa: CASGDRGQETQYF; cdr3_nt: TGTGCCAGCGGAGACAGGGGGCAAGAGACCCAGTACTTC; v_call: TRBV12-3/TRBV12-4; d_call: TRBD1; j_call: TRBJ2-5; clone_size: .
cdr3_aa: CASTPLGREETQYF; cdr3_nt: TGTGCCAGCACCCCCCTGGGGAGGGAGGAGACCCAGTACTTC; v_call: TRBV28; d_call: TRBD2; j_call: TRBJ2-5; clone_size: few
cdr3_aa: CSVERTSGSSYNEQFF; cdr3_nt: TGCAGCGTTGAACGGACTAGCGGAAGCTCCTACAATGAGCAGTTCTTC; v_call: TRBV29-1; d_call: TRBD2; j_call: TRBJ2-1; clone_size: .
cdr3_aa: CASGLQGSYGYTF; cdr3_nt: TGTGCCAGCGGGTTACAGGGGAGCTATGGCTACACCTTC; v_call: TRBV6-5; d_call: TRBD1; j_call: TRBJ1-2; clone_size: .
cdr3_aa: CASSPRTYDSTDTQYF; cdr3_nt: TGTGCCAGCAGCCCTCGGACATACGACAGCACAGATACGCAGTATTTT; v_call: TRBV3-1/TRBV3-2; d_call: .; j_call: TRBJ2-3; clone_size: .
cdr3_aa: CAIRNSGRPETQYF; cdr3_nt: TGTGCCATCCGGAATAGCGGGAGACCAGAGACCCAGTACTTC; v_call: TRBV28; d_call: TRBD2; j_call: TRBJ2-5; clone_size: .
cdr3_aa: CATSRDLSDGYTF; cdr3_nt: TGTGCCACCAGCAGAGATCTTTCAGATGGCTACACCTTC; v_call: TRBV15; d_call: .; j_call: TRBJ1-2; clone_size: .
cdr3_aa: CASSQFPSGSYEQYF; cdr3_nt: TGTGCCAGCAGCCAATTTCCTAGCGGGAGCTACGAGCAGTACTTC; v_call: TRBV3-1/TRBV3-2; d_call: TRBD2; j_call: TRBJ2-7; clone_size: .
cdr3_aa: CASSSSGGFGYTF; cdr3_nt: TGTGCCAGCAGTTCGTCAGGGGGCTTCGGCTACACCTTC; v_call: TRBV12-3/TRBV12-4; d_call: TRBD1; j_call: TRBJ1-2; clone_size: .
cdr3_aa: CASSPAGADTEAFF; cdr3_nt: TGTGCCAGCTCACCAGCGGGGGCCGACACTGAAGCTTTCTTT; v_call: TRBV18; d_call: .; j_call: TRBJ1-1; clone_size: .
cdr3_aa: CASSSHRGSDTQYF; cdr3_nt: TGTGCCAGCAGCTCTCACAGGGGTTCAGATACGCAGTATTTT; v_call: TRBV11-1; d_call: TRBD1; j_call: TRBJ2-3; clone_size: .
cdr3_aa: CASSIGLGNYEQYF; cdr3_nt: TGTGCCAGTAGTATCGGACTCGGGAACTACGAGCAGTACTTC; v_call: TRBV19; d_call: .; j_call: TRBJ2-7; clone_size: .
cdr3_aa: CASSFGTSATYEQYF; cdr3_nt: TGTGCCAGCAGCTTCGGGACTAGCGCAACCTACGAGCAGTACTTC; v_call: TRBV7-9; d_call: TRBD2; j_call: TRBJ2-7; clone_size: .
cdr3_aa: CASSSTSGDSYEQYF; cdr3_nt: TGTGCCAGCAGCTCGACTTCAGGGGACTCCTACGAGCAGTACTTC; v_call: TRBV5-6; d_call: .; j_call: TRBJ2-7; clone_size: .
cdr3_aa: CASSPGGQGKDTQYF; cdr3_nt: TGTGCCAGCAGTCCCGGAGGCCAGGGGAAAGATACGCAGTATTTT; v_call: TRBV28; d_call: .; j_call: TRBJ2-3; clone_size: few
cdr3_aa: CASSLGSSGSAYEQYF; cdr3_nt: TGTGCCAGCAGCTTAGGGTCCAGCGGGAGCGCCTACGAGCAGTACTTC; v_call: TRBV11-2; d_call: TRBD2; j_call: TRBJ2-7; clone_size: few
cdr3_aa: CASSIRSSASSYNEQFF; cdr3_nt: TGTGCCAGTAGTATACGGTCTAGCGCGAGCTCCTACAATGAGCAGTTCTTC; v_call: TRBV19; d_call: .; j_call: TRBJ2-1; clone_size: once
cdr3_aa: CASRTGTGLLGYTF; cdr3_nt: TGTGCCAGCAGAACCGGGACAGGGCTTCTCGGCTACACCTTC; v_call: TRBV6-6; d_call: TRBD1; j_call: TRBJ1-2; clone_size: .
cdr3_aa: CASGLGHNPYYGYTF; cdr3_nt: TGTGCCAGCGGGCTAGGACACAACCCCTACTATGGCTACACCTTC; v_call: TRBV6-5; d_call: .; j_call: TRBJ1-2; clone_size: .
cdr3_aa: CAWSVTGANSPLHF; cdr3_nt: TGTGCCTGGAGTGTAACAGGGGCGAATTCACCCCTCCACTTT; v_call: TRBV30; d_call: TRBD1; j_call: TRBJ1-6; clone_size: few
cdr3_aa: CASSLLGRGVDTEAFF; cdr3_nt: TGTGCCAGCAGTTTGCTTGGTCGGGGGGTGGACACTGAAGCTTTCTTT; v_call: TRBV28; d_call: .; j_call: TRBJ1-1; clone_size: .
cdr3_aa: CASSFRTAKGQPQHF; cdr3_nt: TGTGCCAGCAGTTTTCGGACCGCCAAGGGGCAGCCCCAGCATTTT; v_call: TRBV28; d_call: .; j_call: TRBJ1-5; clone_size: once
cdr3_aa: CASSKDRGIHNEQFF; cdr3_nt: TGTGCCAGCAGTAAGGACAGGGGGATTCACAATGAGCAGTTCTTC; v_call: TRBV28; d_call: TRBD1; j_call: TRBJ2-1; clone_size: .
cdr3_aa: CASSFSGRPGAQYF; cdr3_nt: TGTGCCAGCAGCTTTAGCGGGAGGCCCGGGGCCCAGTACTTC; v_call: TRBV7-9; d_call: TRBD2; j_call: TRBJ2-5; clone_size: .
cdr3_aa: CASSQDQVLNTEAFF; cdr3_nt: TGTGCCAGCAGCCAAGATCAGGTTCTGAACACTGAAGCTTTCTTT; v_call: TRBV3-1/TRBV3-2; d_call: .; j_call: TRBJ1-1; clone_size: .
cdr3_aa: CASSLGLGGGTDTQYF; cdr3_nt: TGTGCCAGCAGCTTAGGTTTAGGCGGAGGCACAGATACGCAGTATTTT; v_call: TRBV7-6; d_call: .; j_call: TRBJ2-3; clone_size: .
cdr3_aa: CSVDSNGYTF; cdr3_nt: TGCAGCGTTGATTCTAACGGCTACACCTTC; v_call: TRBV29-1; d_call: .; j_call: TRBJ1-2; clone_size: .
cdr3_aa: CASSFSRRRQRDYEQYF; cdr3_nt: TGTGCCAGCAGCTTCAGCCGCCGGAGACAGCGAGACTACGAGCAGTACTTC; v_call: TRBV5-8; d_call: .; j_call: TRBJ2-7; clone_size: .
cdr3_aa: CASSPSVGRDSYEQYF; cdr3_nt: TGTGCCAGCAGCCCCAGTGTTGGGAGAGACTCCTACGAGCAGTACTTC; v_call: TRBV9; d_call: .; j_call: TRBJ2-7; clone_size: once
cdr3_aa: CATSRTDYGYTF; cdr3_nt: TGTGCCACCAGTCGGACAGACTATGGCTACACCTTC; v_call: TRBV24-1; d_call: .; j_call: TRBJ1-2; clone_size: .